This TCR beta chain was identified in a study of T-cell reconstitution after alpha-beta-depleted transplantation in children. Regarding the study as a whole: T-cell numbers and diversity one year post-transplant derived largely from freshly generated T cells. Day-60 TCRbeta diversity that was high in some patients was derived from surviving recipient T cells and thymic progenitors.

Points on this clonotype: What it binds is unknown.

V was pared by 0 bases and J by 1 base, with 10 bases between. The CDR3 has 15 residues. Germline V gene lookup returns CDR1 SGHRS and CDR2 YFSETQ. Library preparation (for TCRbeta) was performed with unique molecular identifiers. TCRdb reanalysed the PCR reads using MiXCR and keeps one entry per CDR3 protein. The sample has around 800,000 distinct CDR3 sequences, roughly 16% seen once. The clonotype comes from a male patient under 18 who had a stem cell transplant for acute lymphoblastic leukemia, so the T cells may come from the graft donor. The chain has TRBV5-1 and TRBJ1-1; D may be TRBD1 (6 bases). The source material was PBMCs, mostly from graft donor cells, sampled 360 days after TCRalphabeta/CD19-depleted stem cell transplant. The CDR3 sequence is CASSLEGVRNTEAFF. CDR3 bases: TGCGCCAGCAGCTTGGAGGGGGTTCGGAACACTGAAGCTTTCTTT.